A selection of T cell receptor beta chains follows, all from one sample in a study of cytomegalovirus exposure and HLA in healthy donors. Assay: immunoSEQ multiplex PCR; the TCRdb copy retains only in-frame clones and omits some. The profile shows about 67,000 clones, approximately 80% of them singletons. Sequenced sample: PBMCs. Source of these receptors: a woman in her twenties or thirties in good health and CMV-seronegative. Each CDR3 is given with its conserved first and last residue. The order of the fields is CDR3 protein, J gene, clone size, V gene. The size of a clone is reported for some rows only, either as once, few or many, or as a class for expanded clones.

CDR3: CASSEMRGGAEQYF
J: TRBJ2-7
size: NA
V: TRBV10-1

CDR3: CASSQEPRLSRTDTQYF
J: TRBJ2-3
size: NA
V: TRBV4-3

CDR3: CASSVEGGSGNTIYF
J: TRBJ1-3
size: NA
V: TRBV9

CDR3: CASSHLDGGDEQYF
J: TRBJ2-7
size: NA
V: TRBV14

CDR3: CASSWDSSGTEAFF
J: TRBJ1-1
size: NA
V: TRBV7-9

CDR3: CASSLLGTGGTGELFF
J: TRBJ2-2
size: NA
V: TRBV4-1

CDR3: CASSIGTSGTSSYEQYF
J: TRBJ2-7
size: NA
V: TRBV19

CDR3: CASSKDRGRSNEKLFF
J: TRBJ1-4
size: NA
V: TRBV19

CDR3: CASSDGDSSYEQYF
J: TRBJ2-7
size: once
V: TRBV6-1

CDR3: CASSPKQESAGNTIYF
J: TRBJ1-3
size: NA
V: TRBV9

CDR3: CAISDAYEQYF
J: NA
size: NA
V: TRBV10-3

CDR3: CASSGGRGPNYGYTF
J: TRBJ1-2
size: NA
V: TRBV6-1

CDR3: CASSSGTGGFGYTF
J: TRBJ1-2
size: NA
V: TRBV6-6

CDR3: CAWRGTKNIQYF
J: TRBJ2-4
size: few
V: TRBV30

CDR3: CASSPGSDYPSSGNTIYF
J: TRBJ1-3
size: NA
V: TRBV18

CDR3: CASSVEGNTEAFF
J: TRBJ1-1
size: medium-sized
V: TRBV6-6

CDR3: CASSLDSSLYEQYF
J: TRBJ2-7
size: once
V: TRBV4-1

CDR3: CASSLGTGGYEQYF
J: TRBJ2-7
size: NA
V: TRBV6-6

CDR3: CASRPPGQGFNSPLHF
J: TRBJ1-6
size: few
V: TRBV6-6

CDR3: CASSPKVGGILNIQYF
J: TRBJ2-4
size: NA
V: TRBV7-2

CDR3: CASSIDSYGYTF
J: TRBJ1-2
size: NA
V: TRBV18

CDR3: CASGLGTGGPSDTQYF
J: TRBJ2-3
size: NA
V: TRBV12-5

CDR3: CASSQAGGNQPQHF
J: TRBJ1-5
size: NA
V: TRBV14

CDR3: CASSVDGSSYNSPLHF
J: TRBJ1-6
size: few
V: TRBV9